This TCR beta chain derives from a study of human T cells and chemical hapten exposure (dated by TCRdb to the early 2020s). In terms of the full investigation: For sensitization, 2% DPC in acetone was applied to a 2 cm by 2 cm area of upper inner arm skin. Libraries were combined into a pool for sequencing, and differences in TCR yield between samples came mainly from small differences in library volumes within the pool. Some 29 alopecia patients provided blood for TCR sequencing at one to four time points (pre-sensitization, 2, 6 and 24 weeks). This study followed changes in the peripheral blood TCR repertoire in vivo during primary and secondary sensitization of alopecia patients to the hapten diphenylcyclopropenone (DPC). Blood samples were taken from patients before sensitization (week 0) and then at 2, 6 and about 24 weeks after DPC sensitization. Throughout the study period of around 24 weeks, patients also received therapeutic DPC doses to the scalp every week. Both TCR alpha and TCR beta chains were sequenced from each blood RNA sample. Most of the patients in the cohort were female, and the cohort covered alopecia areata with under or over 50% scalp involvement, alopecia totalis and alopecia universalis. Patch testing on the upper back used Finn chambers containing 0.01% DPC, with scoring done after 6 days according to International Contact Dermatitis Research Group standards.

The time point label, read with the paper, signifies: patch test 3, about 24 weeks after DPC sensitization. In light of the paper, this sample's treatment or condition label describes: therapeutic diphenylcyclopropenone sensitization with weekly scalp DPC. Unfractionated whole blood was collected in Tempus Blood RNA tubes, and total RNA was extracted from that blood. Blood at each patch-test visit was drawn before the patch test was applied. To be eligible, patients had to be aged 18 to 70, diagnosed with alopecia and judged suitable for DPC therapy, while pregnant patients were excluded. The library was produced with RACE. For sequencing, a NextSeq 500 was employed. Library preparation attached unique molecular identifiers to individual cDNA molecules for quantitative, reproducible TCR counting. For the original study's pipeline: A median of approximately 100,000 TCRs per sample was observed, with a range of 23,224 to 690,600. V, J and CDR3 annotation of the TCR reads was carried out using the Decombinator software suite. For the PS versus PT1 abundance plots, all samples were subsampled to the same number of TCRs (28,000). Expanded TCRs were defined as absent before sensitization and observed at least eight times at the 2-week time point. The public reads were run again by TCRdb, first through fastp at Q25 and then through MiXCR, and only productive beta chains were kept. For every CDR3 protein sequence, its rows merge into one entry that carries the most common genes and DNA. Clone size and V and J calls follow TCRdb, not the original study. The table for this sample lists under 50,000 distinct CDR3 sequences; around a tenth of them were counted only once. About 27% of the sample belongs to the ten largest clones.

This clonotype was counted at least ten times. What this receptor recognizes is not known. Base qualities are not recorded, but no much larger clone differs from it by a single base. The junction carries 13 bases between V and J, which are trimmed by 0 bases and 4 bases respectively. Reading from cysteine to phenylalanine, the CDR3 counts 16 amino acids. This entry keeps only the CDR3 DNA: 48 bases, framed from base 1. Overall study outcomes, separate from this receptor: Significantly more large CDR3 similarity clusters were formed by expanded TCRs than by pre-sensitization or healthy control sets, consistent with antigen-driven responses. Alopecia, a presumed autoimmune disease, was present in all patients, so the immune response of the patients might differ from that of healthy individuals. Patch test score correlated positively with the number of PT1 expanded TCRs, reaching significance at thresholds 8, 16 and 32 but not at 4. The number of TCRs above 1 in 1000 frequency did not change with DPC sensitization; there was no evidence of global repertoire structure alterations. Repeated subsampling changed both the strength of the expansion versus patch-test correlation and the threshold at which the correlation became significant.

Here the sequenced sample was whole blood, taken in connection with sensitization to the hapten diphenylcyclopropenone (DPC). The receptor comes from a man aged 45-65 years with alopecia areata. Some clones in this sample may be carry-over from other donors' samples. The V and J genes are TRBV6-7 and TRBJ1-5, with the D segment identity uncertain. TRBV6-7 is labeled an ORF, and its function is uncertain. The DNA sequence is TGTGCCAGCAGTTACTCGATTAGGAGGTTAAATCAGCCCCAGCATTTT. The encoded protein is CASSYSIRRLNQPQHF.